This T cell receptor beta chain was captured in a study of blood T cells in healthy people across ages. Healthy Caucasians from Russia aged roughly 6 to 95 served as donors. Total RNA amounts of at least 6 micrograms were extracted per sample. Regarding this clonotype: Its antigen is still unknown.

The CDR3 runs 13 residues. V lost 6 bases to trimming and J lost 10 bases, with 19 bases between them. The germline CDR1 and CDR2 sequences are SNHLY and FYNNEI. General study findings and limits: Compared with aged donors, long-lived donors showed fewer expanded clones, suggesting selection.

For the second PCR, which ran for 7 to 11 cycles, a sample-barcoded 5' primer and a J-beta primer mix were used. The template-switch adaptor was a 5' adaptor with 12 random nucleotides. It tagged each cDNA molecule. TCRdb reprocessed the 5' RACE reads via MiXCR and lists one record per CDR3 protein. Here the sample spans roughly 930,000 distinct CDR3 sequences, 48% being singletons. The genes are TRBV2 and TRBJ2-7, with no clear D. This receptor was taken from a man in his thirties or forties in good health. Sample: blood. DNA of the CDR3: TGTGCCAGCAGGCCCGAAGGTGTGGTGGCCCAGTACTTC. Translated, it gives CASRPEGVVAQYF.